A single sample gave rise to the 22 T cell receptor beta chains below, sequenced in a study of patients with pleural tuberculosis. TCRdb re-analysed the reads in MiXCR, keeping a single row per CDR3 protein. This table holds about 50,000 distinct CDR3 sequences, approximately 7.5% found once. The origin of the receptors is a human donor with pleural tuberculosis.

The gene calls are TRBV2 and TRBJ2-3; D is unresolved. Germline V gene data show CDR1 as SNHLY and CDR2 as FYNNEI. Trimming took 3 bases from V and 6 from J, leaving 13 bases between them. There are 14 residues in the CDR3. The chain's CDR3 is CASSDGLGIDTQYF. The CDR3 nucleotides are TGTGCCAGCAGTGACGGCCTAGGAATTGATACGCAGTATTTT.

The rearrangement uses TRBV28 and TRBJ2-5; 10 bases line up with TRBD1. CDR1 is MDHEN and CDR2 is SYDVKM in the germline V gene. V dropped 2 bases and J dropped 4; count of bases not matched to a gene: 7. The CDR3 spans 16 residues. The CDR3 sequence is CASSLLTGTGAETQYF. DNA of the CDR3: TGTGCCAGCAGTTTACTCACCGGGACAGGGGCAGAGACCCAGTACTTC.

This clonotype occurred many times. This chain links TRBV11-2 with TRBJ2-1, with 11 bases fitting TRBD2. The CDR3 is 15 amino acids. The germline V gene has CDR1 SGHAT and CDR2 FQNNGV. The J segment lost 2 bases and the V segment lost 6 bases, leaving 3 bases of the junction unmatched. The CDR3 here is CASSQTSGAYNEQFF. CDR3 nucleotides: TGTGCCAGCAGTCAGACTAGCGGGGCCTACAATGAGCAGTTCTTC.

This clonotype was observed many times. The CDR3 DNA is TGTGCCAGCAGTGAATACAGGACTACCCACAATGAGCAGTTCTTC. Translating it yields CASSEYRTTHNEQFF. The chain combines TRBV25-1 with TRBJ2-1; TRBD2 is a possible D gene (6 bases). V was clipped by 0 bases and J by 5 bases, with 11 bases between them. CDR3 length: 15 residues. Germline lookup yields CDR1 MGHDK and CDR2 SYGVNS.

This clonotype was seen at least ten times. The rearrangement uses TRBV20-1 and TRBJ2-3; D perhaps matches TRBD1 (5 bases). The CDR3 totals 15 residues. The germline gives CDR1 DFQATT, CDR2 SNEGSKA (reference sequence). Between the trimmed V and J ends, which lost 4 bases and 0 bases, there was a span of 14 bases. CDR3 bases: TGCAGTGCTATTCTAGGGGTCACTAGCACAGATACGCAGTATTTT. Translating it yields CSAILGVTSTDTQYF.

The V gene is TRBV12-5, the J gene TRBJ2-5; D possibly corresponds to TRBD2 (5 bases). The V end lost 8 bases, the J end lost 4 bases, and 14 bases lay between the germline ends. The CDR3 extends over 13 amino acids. Germline CDR1 LGHNT, CDR2 FRNRAP. The DNA for the CDR3 is TGTGCTAGTTCACGTGGGAGTCCAGAGACCCAGTACTTC. Residues: CASSRGSPETQYF.

Ten or more counts support this clonotype. The CDR3 region is CASSSMDSQETQYF. CDR3 in DNA: TGTGCCAGCAGCTCCATGGACTCACAAGAGACCCAGTACTTC. The chain couples TRBV5-4 to TRBJ2-5, with D possibly matching TRBD2 (5 bases). The CDR3 covers 14 residues. Germline V gene sequence: CDR1 SGHNT, CDR2 YYREEE (reference sequence). Deletions cut 3 bases from V and 2 bases from J, with 11 bases between.

The V and J genes are TRBV5-4 and TRBJ2-1; D gene uncertain. Germline CDR1 reads SGHNT; CDR2 reads YYREEE (reference sequence). V shed 1 base and J shed 0 bases, with 8 bases lying between them. The CDR3 length is 15 residues. CDR3 amino acids: CASSLNAVSYNEQFF. The CDR3 coding sequence is TGTGCCAGCAGCTTGAATGCAGTCTCCTACAATGAGCAGTTCTTC.

The chain combines TRBV5-4 with TRBJ1-2, with D tentatively TRBD1 (5 bases). Germline CDR1 is SGHNT and CDR2 is YYREEE (reference sequence). The CDR3 contains 14 residues. The V end lost 1 base, the J end lost 8 bases, and 15 bases lay between the germline ends. CDR3 coding DNA: TGTGCCAGCAGCTTGAGGCAGGGTACGGGGGGCTACACCTTC. Residues: CASSLRQGTGGYTF.

This clonotype was seen at least ten times. The chain recombines TRBV28 with TRBJ1-3, with unresolved D. V lost 7 bases and J lost 8, with 9 bases in between. CDR3 length: 11 amino acids. CDR1 and CDR2 from the germline V gene are MDHEN and SYDVKM. The CDR3 reads CASIGIDTIYF. In nucleotides, the CDR3 is TGTGCCAGCATCGGGATAGACACCATATATTTT.

The table lists this clonotype with many counts. The V gene is TRBV11-1, the J gene TRBJ1-5; D gene uncertain. Germline V CDR1 and CDR2: SGHAT, FQDESV (reference sequence). V was shortened by 5 bases and J by 2 bases, with 10 bases between the two germline ends. CDR3 size: 14 residues. The CDR3 bases are TGTGCCAGCAGCACTTCCTCGGGCAATCAGCCCCAGCATTTT. Translation gives CASSTSSGNQPQHF.

In this sample, this clonotype turned up many times. This chain connects TRBV6-1 to TRBJ2-7; possible D gene TRBD2, 5 bases. The germline CDR1 and CDR2 sequences are MNHNS and SASEGT. Trimming cost V 8 bases and J 0 bases, with 14 bases left between them. The CDR3 covers 14 residues. CDR3 bases: TGTGCCAGCTTAAACCGGGGATCCTCCTACGAGCAGTACTTC. This translates into CASLNRGSSYEQYF.

This clonotype has at least ten counts. One end of the junction is discordant with germline, which a read error may explain. The rearrangement links TRBV6-4 to TRBJ2-7; possible D gene TRBD2, 5 bases. Germline loops: CDR1 MRHNA, CDR2 SNTAGT. The CDR3 is made up of 13 amino acids. CDR3 amino acids: CASRDFRSYEQYF. CDR3 in DNA: TGTGCCAGCAGGGACTTCCGCTCCTACGAGCAGTACTTC.

Many counts were recorded for this clonotype. The chain couples TRBV19 to TRBJ1-5, with a possible D match to TRBD1 (6 bases). V was trimmed by 5 bases and J by 11 bases, leaving 16 bases between them. The CDR3 is 13 amino acids. The germline gives CDR1 LNHDA, CDR2 SQIVND (reference sequence). The CDR3 sequence: CASSQGQGQAQHF. The CDR3 bases are TGTGCCAGTAGTCAAGGCCAGGGGCAAGCCCAGCATTTT. Drawing the rest from reference TRBV19 and TRBJ1-5, the complete variable domain is DGGITQSPKYLFRKEGQNVTLSCEQNLNHDAMYWYRQDPGQGLRLIYYSQIVNDFQKGDIAEGYSVSREKKESFPLTVTSAQKNPTAFYLCASSQGQGQAQHFGDGTRLSIL.

This clonotype was seen at least ten times. The J gene is TRBJ1-2, the V gene TRBV28, with D maybe TRBD1 (5 bases). The V gene's germline CDR1 is MDHEN and CDR2 SYDVKM. The V and J ends lost 4 bases and 5 bases respectively, with 17 bases between them. This CDR3 comprises 15 residues. CDR3 bases: TGTGCCAGCAGTTCTCCCCGCCAGGGTGGGTATGGCTACACCTTC. Encoded protein: CASSSPRQGGYGYTF.

This clonotype has a count of ten or more. This chain connects TRBV27 to TRBJ1-6, with D unresolved. V gave up 5 bases and J gave up 7 bases, with 9 bases separating them. The germline gives CDR1 MNHEY, CDR2 SMNVEV (reference sequence). This CDR3 is built from 13 residues. The CDR3 coding sequence is TGTGCCAGCAGTCAAGGACCGAATTCACCCCTCCACTTT. Translation gives CASSQGPNSPLHF.

This clonotype was picked up many times. This chain uses TRBV20-1 with TRBJ1-1; D unresolved. The length of the CDR3 is 11 residues. Trimming took 7 bases from V and 2 from J, leaving 8 bases between them. The germline V gene encodes CDR1 DFQATT and CDR2 SNEGSKA (reference sequence). CDR3 nucleotides: TGCAGTGTCTCGGGAAACACTGAAGCTTTCTTT. Translated: CSVSGNTEAFF.

This clonotype was seen many times. This chain uses TRBV29-1 with TRBJ2-3; possible D gene TRBD2, 5 bases. V was shortened by 2 bases and J by 3 bases, with 9 bases between the two germline ends. Germline CDR1 SQVTM, CDR2 ANQGSEA. This CDR3 contains 13 residues. The CDR3 nucleotides read TGCAGCGTTGAATTGGCGGGTACAGATACGCAGTATTTT. This translates into CSVELAGTDTQYF.

Concerning this clonotype itself: The missing conserved phenylalanine or tryptophan at the end of this CDR3 makes a read error likely. DNA of the CDR3: TGCAGTGCTACCGGGACGCTAAAAGGAGAGATCCAGTACCTC. It yields the protein CSATGTLKGEIQYL. The V call is TRBV20-1, the J call TRBJ2-5; D is tentatively TRBD1 or TRBD2 (5 bases each). The CDR3 has 14 amino acids. Per the germline V gene, CDR1 is DFQATT and CDR2 is SNEGSKA (reference sequence).

This clonotype was recorded at least ten times. The chain recombines TRBV25-1 with TRBJ2-2, with TRBD2 matching 7 bases. Trimming removed 1 base from V and 1 base from J; junction bases left unmatched: 3. The germline V gene has CDR1 MGHDK and CDR2 SYGVNS. This CDR3 comprises 16 residues. CDR3 coding DNA: TGTGCCAGCAGTGAATGGGGGAGGGGGAACACCGGGGAGCTGTTTTTT. Protein sequence: CASSEWGRGNTGELFF.

The chain couples TRBV4-1 to TRBJ2-2; the match to TRBD1 covers 7 bases. V lost 1 base, J lost 1 base, and 0 bases stayed unmatched. The CDR3 runs to 15 residues. Germline loops: CDR1 MGHRA, CDR2 YSYEKL. The chain's CDR3 is CASSQGQGNTGELFF. For the CDR3, the DNA is TGCGCCAGCAGCCAAGGACAGGGGAACACCGGGGAGCTGTTTTTT.

In this sample, this clonotype turned up a few times. A read error may explain this, as a much larger clone is one base away. In nucleotides, the CDR3 is TGTGCTAGTGGTCTCGACAGGGTGGAGGCCCAGTACTTC. Translation gives CASGLDRVEAQYF. The chain combines TRBV12-5 with TRBJ2-5, with 7 positions matching TRBD1. The CDR3 is made up of 13 amino acids. Trimming took 5 bases from V and 9 from J; bases not matched to a gene: 9. Germline V gene data show CDR1 as LGHNT and CDR2 as FRNRAP.